This T cell receptor beta chain was obtained from a study of blood T cell repertoires in COVID-19. About the research overall: Acute and convalescent COVID-19 samples came from the United States, Italy and Spain.

The V and J ends lost 0 bases and 10 bases, in that order; junction bases with no gene match: 12. The CDR3 has 17 residues. The germline gives CDR1 MGHRA, CDR2 YSYEKL. Per the original methods: Nucleated cell counts were estimated from reference gene primer amplification. Sequencing used immunoSEQ multiplex PCR; TCRdb keeps in-frame clones, though not all of them. Clone size and the V and J calls come from that table; the DNA yielded D and trimming. The data contain about 240,000 clones, roughly 83% of them seen just once; the ten biggest clones take up about 12%. The sequenced sample was peripheral blood. The genes are TRBV4-1 and TRBJ1-6; 7 nucleotides align to TRBD1. This clonotype was sampled from a man older than 75 with acute or convalescent COVID-19. The CDR3 loop is CASSQESNNRGESPLHF. CDR3 coding DNA: TGCGCCAGCAGCCAAGAGTCTAATAACAGGGGAGAATCACCCCTCCACTTT.